The 22 T cell receptor beta chains reported below all come from one sample, sequenced in a study of CD8 T cells in Susac syndrome. The authors reverse transcribed about 0.5 to 1 ug RNA with random hexamers. Using its own MiXCR run on the immunoSEQ multiplex PCR reads, TCRdb lists one record per CDR3 protein. Among approximately 210,000 distinct CDR3 sequences listed, approximately 94% were seen once. Sequencing was carried out using CD4+ T cells from PBMCs. All receptors come from a human donor with Susac syndrome.

The chain combines TRBV7-2 with TRBJ2-5; D may be TRBD2 (8 bases). The CDR3 is 16 amino acids. Looked up from germline, CDR1 is SGHTA and CDR2 is FQGNSA. The V and J ends lost 4 bases and 7 bases respectively, with 22 bases between them. The CDR3 coding sequence is TGTGCCAGCAGCTCTCCGGGGGGGACAGCGCCTCGGACCCAGTACTTC. Its translation is CASSSPGGTAPRTQYF. Full variable domain (rest looked up from reference TRBV7-2 and TRBJ2-5): GAGVSQSPSNKVTEKGKDVELRCDPISGHTALYWYRQSLGQGLEFLIYFQGNSAPDKSGLPSDRFSAERTGGSVSTLTIQRTQQEDSAVYLCASSSPGGTAPRTQYFGPGTRLLVL.

The rearrangement links TRBV7-2 to TRBJ1-2, with D possibly matching TRBD1 (6 bases). This CDR3 spans 15 amino acids. Trimming left V 1 base short and J 5 bases short, with 14 bases between. From germline, CDR1 is SGHTA and CDR2 FQGNSA. CDR3 in amino acids: CASSLEAAQGYGYTF. As DNA, the CDR3 is TGTGCCAGCAGCTTAGAAGCTGCTCAGGGGTATGGCTACACCTTC.

J is TRBJ2-2 and V is TRBV5-1; possibly TRBD1 or TRBD2 for D (6 bases each). CDR1 and CDR2 from the germline V gene are SGHRS and YFSETQ. With 3 bases removed from V and 5 bases from J, the gap between germline ends came to 14 bases. CDR3 length equals 15 residues. CDR3 sequence reads: CASSSPGGGTGELFF. DNA for the CDR3: TGCGCCAGCAGCTCCCCCGGAGGGGGGACCGGGGAGCTGTTTTTT. The whole variable domain, remainder taken from reference TRBV5-1 and TRBJ2-2, is KAGVTQTPRYLIKTRGQQVTLSCSPISGHRSVSWYQQTPGQGLQFLFEYFSETQRNKGNFPGRFSGRQFSNSRSEMNVSTLELGDSALYLCASSSPGGGTGELFFGEGSRLTVL.

This sequence joins TRBV11-3 and TRBJ2-5, with 7 bases fitting TRBD1. V lost 4 bases to trimming and J lost 4 bases; unmatched junction nucleotides: 3. CDR3 length: 13 amino acids. The germline CDR1 and CDR2 sequences are SGHNT and YENEEA. CDR3 nucleotides: TGTGCCAGCAGCTCGGACAGGTCAGAGACCCAGTACTTC. This translates into CASSSDRSETQYF.

DNA of the CDR3: TGCGCCAGCAGCGCAGACGGCTCGCCCCTCCACTTT. Its protein product is CASSADGSPLHF. The V call is TRBV5-1, the J call TRBJ1-6; D is undetermined. The CDR3 runs to 12 residues. Germline CDR1 is SGHRS and CDR2 is YFSETQ. V lost 4 bases and J lost 13, with 12 bases in between.

The rearrangement links TRBV21-1 to TRBJ2-3. TRBV21-1 is labeled a pseudogene. This CDR3 has 11 amino acids. The CDR3 coding sequence is TGTGCCAGCAATGACACAGATACGCAGTATTTT. Its protein product is CASNDTDTQYF.

The sample holds a few counts of this clonotype. This rearrangement joins TRBV7-9 to TRBJ2-5; D is tentatively TRBD1 or TRBD2 (6 bases each). Trimming pared 2 bases from V and 1 base from J, leaving 8 bases between. Germline V gene lookup returns CDR1 SEHNR and CDR2 FQNEAQ (reference sequence). The CDR3 length is 14 residues. CDR3 region: CASSLSGAQETQYF. CDR3 coding DNA: TGTGCCAGCAGCTTATCGGGGGCCCAAGAGACCCAGTACTTC.

V gene TRBV30 combines with J gene TRBJ1-4; no clear D. From germline, CDR1 is GTSNPN and CDR2 SVGIG (reference sequence). This CDR3 is built from 13 residues. V was pared by 4 bases and J by 5 bases, with 11 bases between. CDR3 DNA sequence: TGTGCCTGGAACATTCGGATGAATGAAAAACTGTTTTTT. Protein: CAWNIRMNEKLFF.

This chain links TRBV5-1 with TRBJ1-3, with D hard to call. Germline assignment: CDR1 SGHRS and CDR2 YFSETQ. V was trimmed by 0 bases and J by 7 bases, leaving 8 bases between them. This CDR3 has 13 residues. The CDR3 DNA follows: TGCGCCAGCAGCTTGGACCAATACAACACCATATATTTT. This sequence encodes CASSLDQYNTIYF.

The chain employs TRBV20-1 and TRBJ1-5, with D possibly TRBD1 on 6 matching bases. The CDR3 sequence is 14 residues long. The germline V gene has CDR1 DFQATT and CDR2 SNEGSKA (reference sequence). The germline V and J ends were trimmed by 2 bases and 3 bases, with 11 bases remaining between them. CDR3 DNA sequence: TGCAGTGCTAGACCCGGACAGTTCAATCAGCCCCAGCATTTT. This gives the protein CSARPGQFNQPQHF.

V gene TRBV13 combines with J gene TRBJ1-1; the D gene is possibly TRBD1 (5 bases). Germline assignment: CDR1 PRHDT and CDR2 FYEKMQ (reference sequence). V shed 2 bases and J shed 0 bases, with 10 bases lying between them. The CDR3 runs to 15 residues. The CDR3 sequence: CASSLPTGLNTEAFF. CDR3 sequence (DNA): TGTGCCAGCAGCTTACCTACAGGCCTGAACACTGAAGCTTTCTTT. The variable domain in full, completed from reference TRBV13 and TRBJ1-1, reads AAGVIQSPRHLIKEKRETATLKCYPIPRHDTVYWYQQGPGQDPQFLISFYEKMQSDKGSIPDRFSAQQFSDYHSELNMSSLELGDSALYFCASSLPTGLNTEAFFGQGTRLTVV.

CDR3 residues: CSAEESSGNTIYF. CDR3 in DNA: TGCAGCGCTGAGGAATCCTCTGGAAACACCATATATTTT. This rearrangement joins TRBV29-1 to TRBJ1-3, with D uncertain. V lost 7 bases and J 0 bases, leaving 10 bases between the germline ends. Germline V gene data show CDR1 as SQVTM and CDR2 as ANQGSEA. The CDR3 contains 13 residues.

This chain links TRBV9 with TRBJ1-2; D not certain. Germline CDR1 is SGDLS and CDR2 is YYNGEE. CDR3 length: 13 amino acids. Deletions cut 1 base from V and 4 bases from J, with 8 bases between. CDR3 DNA sequence: TGTGCCAGCAGCGTAAGCGGGTTCTATGGCTACACCTTC. Amino acids: CASSVSGFYGYTF.

The chain combines TRBV27 with TRBJ2-5; TRBD2 is a possible D gene (5 bases). Germline V gene data show CDR1 as MNHEY and CDR2 as SMNVEV (reference sequence). The CDR3 runs to 13 residues. V was cut by 5 bases and J by 3 bases, with 10 bases left in between. In nucleotides, the CDR3 is TGTGCCAGCAGTACCACAGCGGAAGAGACCCAGTACTTC. Encoded protein: CASSTTAEETQYF.

This clonotype was seen only a few times. The chain carries TRBV6-5 and TRBJ2-3; D might be TRBD2 (6 bases). Trimming left V 6 bases short and J 0 bases short, with 7 bases between. From germline, CDR1 is MNHEY and CDR2 SVGAGI. This CDR3 region has 13 residues. The CDR3 reads CASRGGSTDTQYF. CDR3 coding DNA: TGTGCCAGCAGGGGGGGTAGCACAGATACGCAGTATTTT.

The CDR3 DNA is TGTGCCAGCAGCCAACCCCGGACAGGGGAGCCCTACGAGCAGTACTTC. Its translation: CASSQPRTGEPYEQYF. The V and J genes are TRBV14 and TRBJ2-7, with 9 nucleotides matching TRBD1. The CDR3 is 16 residues long. Germline V CDR1 and CDR2: SGHDN, FVKESK. J lost 2 bases, V lost 2 bases, and 7 bases had no gene match. Variable domain in full (rest from reference TRBV14 and TRBJ2-7): EAGVTQFPSHSVIEKGQTVTLRCDPISGHDNLYWYRRVMGKEIKFLLHFVKESKQDESGMPNNRFLAERTGGTYSTLKVQPAELEDSGVYFCASSQPRTGEPYEQYFGPGTRLTVT.

Only one count was recorded for this clonotype. The CDR3, as DNA: TGTGCCAGCAGCCAAGCCCCTGGGGGGGGGAATGAGCAGTTCTTC. Translating gives CASSQAPGGGNEQFF. The rearrangement joins TRBV4-2 to TRBJ2-1, with 7 bases identical to TRBD2. The trim removed 1 base at V and 7 bases at J, leaving 7 bases unmatched. The CDR3 extends over 15 amino acids. Germline CDR1 and CDR2: LGHNA and YNFKEQ.

This clonotype was seen only a few times. The chain recombines TRBV4-2 with TRBJ2-3, with 8 bases fitting TRBD2. The V gene end was trimmed by 1 base and the J gene end by 2 bases; junction bases not matched to a gene: 2. Germline V gene sequence: CDR1 LGHNA, CDR2 YNFKEQ. The length of the CDR3 is 15 residues. The CDR3 loop is CASSQASGYTDTQYF. In nucleotides, the CDR3 is TGTGCCAGCAGCCAAGCTAGCGGGTACACAGATACGCAGTATTTT.

The genes are TRBV18 and TRBJ1-2; maybe TRBD1 (5 bases). Between the trimmed V and J ends, which lost 3 bases and 12 bases, there was a span of 17 bases. From germline, CDR1 is KGHSH and CDR2 LQKENI. CDR3 size: 13 residues. In DNA, the CDR3 is TGTGCCAGCTCACCCATAGGGGCACCTGGAAACACCTTC. As protein: CASSPIGAPGNTF.

The chain is built from TRBV7-9 and TRBJ2-5; possible D gene TRBD2, 5 bases. Germline CDR1 and CDR2: SEHNR and FQNEAQ (reference sequence). Trimming removed 7 bases at V and 1 base at J, with 13 bases between. This CDR3 has 14 residues. The CDR3 region has the DNA TGTGCCAGCACTAAGGCGGAGGCCCAAGAGACCCAGTACTTC. Protein sequence: CASTKAEAQETQYF.

V and J are TRBV30 and TRBJ2-7, with D perhaps matching TRBD1 or TRBD2 (5 bases each). The germline V gene encodes CDR1 GTSNPN and CDR2 SVGIG (reference sequence). The CDR3 loop spans 13 amino acids. For the CDR3, the DNA is TGTGCTGTTCTCGGGACGTCGTCCTACGAGCAGTACTTC. It encodes CAVLGTSSYEQYF.

The chain combines TRBV27 with TRBJ1-4; 9 nucleotides align to TRBD1. CDR1 and CDR2 (germline): MNHEY, SMNVEV (reference sequence). CDR3 size: 17 residues. Germline trimming cut 4 bases from V and 2 bases from J; bases unmatched to any gene: 8. The DNA of the CDR3 is TGTGCCAGCAGTTACCACCGAGGACAGGGGACTAATGAAAAACTGTTTTTT. Translating gives CASSYHRGQGTNEKLFF.